The clone carrying this T cell receptor beta chain was seen more than once but under ten times. Germline V CDR1 and CDR2: SGDLS, YYNGEE. The CDR3 runs 14 residues. The V segment lost 4 bases and the J segment 2 bases; nucleotides outside the gene matches: 4. Original processing methods: By means of reference gene primer amplification, nucleated cell counts were estimated. Measured with immunoSEQ multiplex PCR; TCRdb has only the in-frame clones, and not every one. The DNA gave D and trimming, while V, J and clone size come from that table. The sample consists of approximately 70,000 clones, more than 65% of them appearing once. The data stem from a study of blood T cell repertoires in COVID-19. Study background: The cDNA or gDNA used as material had been derived from T cells, B-cell-depleted T cells, or PBMCs.

V usage is TRBV9 and J usage is TRBJ1-2, with 8 bases identical to TRBD1. The clonotype was recovered from a woman aged 50 to 60 with acute or convalescent COVID-19. Sequences were obtained from peripheral blood. CDR3 nucleotide sequence: TGTGCCAGCAGCATTTCAGGGGGCAACTATGGCTACACCTTC. It yields the protein CASSISGGNYGYTF.